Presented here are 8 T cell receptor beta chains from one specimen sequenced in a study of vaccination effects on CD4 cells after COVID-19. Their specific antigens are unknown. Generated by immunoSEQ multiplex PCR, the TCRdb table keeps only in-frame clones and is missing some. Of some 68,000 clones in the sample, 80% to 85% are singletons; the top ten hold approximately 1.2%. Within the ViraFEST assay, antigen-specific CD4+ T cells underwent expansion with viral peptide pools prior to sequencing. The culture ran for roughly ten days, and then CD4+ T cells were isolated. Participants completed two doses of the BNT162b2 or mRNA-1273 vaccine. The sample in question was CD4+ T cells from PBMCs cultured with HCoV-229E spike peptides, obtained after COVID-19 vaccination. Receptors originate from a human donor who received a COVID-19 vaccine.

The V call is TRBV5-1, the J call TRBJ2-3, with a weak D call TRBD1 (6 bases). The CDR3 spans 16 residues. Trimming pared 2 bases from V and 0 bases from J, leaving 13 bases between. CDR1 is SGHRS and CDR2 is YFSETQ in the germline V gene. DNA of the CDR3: TGCGCCAGCAGCTTAGGGACAACCCTCAGCACAGATACGCAGTATTTT. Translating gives CASSLGTTLSTDTQYF.

The chain's CDR3 is CASSHGTMPYNEQFF. DNA for the CDR3: TGTGCCAGCAGCCACGGGACTATGCCTTACAATGAGCAGTTCTTC. The gene calls are TRBV14 and TRBJ2-1; 7 bases agree with TRBD2. Germline CDR1 and CDR2: SGHDN and FVKESK. The CDR3 covers 15 residues. V shed 3 bases and J 4 bases; nucleotides not matched to a gene: 6.

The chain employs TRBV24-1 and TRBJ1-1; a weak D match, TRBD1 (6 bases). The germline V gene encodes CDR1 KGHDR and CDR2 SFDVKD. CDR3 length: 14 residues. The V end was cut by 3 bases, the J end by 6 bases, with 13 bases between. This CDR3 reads CATSDRGGSSEAFF. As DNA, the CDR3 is TGTGCCACCAGTGATCGGGGGGGCAGCTCTGAAGCTTTCTTT.

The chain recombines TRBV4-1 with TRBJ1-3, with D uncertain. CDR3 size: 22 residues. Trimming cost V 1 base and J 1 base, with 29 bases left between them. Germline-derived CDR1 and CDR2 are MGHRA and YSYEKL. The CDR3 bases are TGCGCCAGCAGCCAAGTTCAGCCCCGTGTGTCTCAAGACTCTCGTTCTGGAAACACCATATATTTT. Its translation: CASSQVQPRVSQDSRSGNTIYF.

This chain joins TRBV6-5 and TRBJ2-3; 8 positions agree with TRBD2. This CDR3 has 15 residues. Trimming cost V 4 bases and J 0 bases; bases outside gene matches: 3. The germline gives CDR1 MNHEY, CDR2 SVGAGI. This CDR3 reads CASSSAGGSTDTQYF. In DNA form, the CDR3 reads TGTGCCAGCAGTTCGGCGGGGGGAAGCACAGATACGCAGTATTTT.

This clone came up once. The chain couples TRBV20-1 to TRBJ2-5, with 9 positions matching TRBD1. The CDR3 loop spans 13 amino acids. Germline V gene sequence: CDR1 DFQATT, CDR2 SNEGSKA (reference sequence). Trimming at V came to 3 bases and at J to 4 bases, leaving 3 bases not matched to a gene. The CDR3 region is CSASEDRGETQYF. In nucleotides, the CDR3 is TGCAGTGCTAGTGAGGACAGGGGAGAGACCCAGTACTTC.

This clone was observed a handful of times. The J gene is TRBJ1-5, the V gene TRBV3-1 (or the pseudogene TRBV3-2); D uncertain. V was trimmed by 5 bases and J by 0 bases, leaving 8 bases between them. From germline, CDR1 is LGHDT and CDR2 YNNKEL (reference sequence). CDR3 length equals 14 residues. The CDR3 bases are TGTGCCAGCAGCGACACGTATAGCAATCAGCCCCAGCATTTT. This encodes CASSDTYSNQPQHF.

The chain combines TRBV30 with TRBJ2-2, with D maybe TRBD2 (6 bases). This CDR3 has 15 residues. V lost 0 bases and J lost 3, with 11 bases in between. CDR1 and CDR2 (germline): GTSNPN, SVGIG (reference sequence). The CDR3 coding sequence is TGTGCCTGGAGTGTAAGGACGGGGGACACCGGGGAGCTGTTTTTT. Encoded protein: CAWSVRTGDTGELFF. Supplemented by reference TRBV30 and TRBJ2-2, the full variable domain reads SQTIHQWPATLVQPVGSPLSLECTVEGTSNPNLYWYRQAAGRGLQLLFYSVGIGQISSEVPQNLSASRPQDRQFILSSKKLLLSDSGFYLCAWSVRTGDTGELFFGEGSRLTVL.